The present T cell receptor beta chain was sequenced within a study of human T cells and chemical hapten exposure. This CDR3 is 13 amino acids long. V was trimmed by 4 bases and J by 5 bases, leaving 9 bases between them. Original processing methods: Per sample, the median was roughly 96,000 TCRs, with values from around 20,000 to 690,000. Via MiXCR, TCRdb re-called the RACE reads, giving one row per CDR3 protein. The V and J calls were not made by the authors but by TCRdb's processing. The sample lists 80,000 to 100,000 distinct CDR3 sequences, roughly a quarter occurring once. Noted time point: patch test 3, about 24 weeks after DPC sensitization. Treatment meaning: therapeutic diphenylcyclopropenone sensitization with weekly scalp DPC. This clonotype was recorded a few times.

This receptor was identified in a middle-aged man with alopecia areata. Some clones in this sample may be carry-over from other donors' samples. The chain employs TRBV12-3 or TRBV12-4 and TRBJ1-5, with D hard to call. The starting material was whole blood, obtained in connection with sensitization to the hapten diphenylcyclopropenone (DPC). CDR3 region: CASSYDGYQPQHF. As DNA, the CDR3 is TGTGCCAGCAGTTACGACGGATATCAGCCCCAGCATTTT.